The 17 T cell receptor beta chains below all came from one sample that was sequenced in a study of breast tumors, draining lymph nodes, adjacent tissues. TCRdb processed the multiplex PCR reads anew with MiXCR; each CDR3 protein has one entry. This table holds 150,000 to 200,000 distinct CDR3 sequences, 30% to 35% found once. Axillary draining lymph nodes of breast cancer patients supplied the node samples. Source material: axillary lymph node tissue. The receptors were gathered from a female donor with breast cancer. Some clones in this sample may be carry-over from other donors' samples.

A remark on this clonotype: A read error is possible here, since a much larger clone lies one base away. This chain links TRBV12-3 or TRBV12-4 with TRBJ2-1, with unresolved D. Deletions cut 3 bases from V and 10 bases from J, with 10 bases between. CDR3 length: 12 amino acids. The CDR3 sequence is CASSFTPREQFF. The CDR3 DNA reads TGTGCCAGCAGTTTCACTCCCAGAGAGCAGTTCTTC.

Comment on this clonotype: This clone may be a read error of a much larger clone one base away. CDR3 in amino acids: CASSLTGGYGYTF. CDR3 in DNA: TGTGCCAGCAGTCTGACAGGGGGCTATGGCTACACCTTC. The V call is TRBV6-5, the J call TRBJ1-2; 9 bases map to TRBD1. Germline CDR1 MNHEY, CDR2 SVGAGI. V was pared by 5 bases and J by 4 bases, with 2 bases of the junction left unmatched. The CDR3 has 13 amino acids.

At least ten counts were recorded for this clonotype. The rearrangement links TRBV19 to TRBJ2-1, with 7 bases fitting TRBD2. The V and J ends lost 5 bases and 0 bases, in that order; junction bases with no gene match: 4. In germline, CDR1 is LNHDA, CDR2 SQIVND (reference sequence). The CDR3 is made up of 15 amino acids. CDR3 loop: CASSLGRGSYNEQFF. Here the CDR3 DNA reads TGTGCCAGTAGTTTGGGGAGGGGCTCCTACAATGAGCAGTTCTTC.

This chain uses TRBV2 with TRBJ1-2; 9 positions match TRBD1. The CDR3 length is 15 residues. V gave up 6 bases and J gave up 4 bases; unmatched junction bases: 9. Germline CDR1 SNHLY, CDR2 FYNNEI. CDR3 region: CASSLRDRVLYGYTF. Written as DNA, the CDR3 is TGTGCCAGCAGCCTCCGGGACAGGGTCCTCTATGGCTACACCTTC.

In its sample, this clonotype was seen many times. An end of the junction does not agree with germline; a read error may underlie this. The gene calls are TRBV9 and TRBJ2-3, with 12 bases fitting TRBD2. The CDR3 length is 16 residues. Germline assignment: CDR1 SGDLS and CDR2 YYNGEE. Here the CDR3 reads CASSVRLAGAADTQYF. The CDR3 DNA is TGTGCCAGCAGCGTGAGACTAGCGGGGGCTGCAGACACGCAGTATTTT.

About this clonotype: One junction end disagrees with the germline gene, perhaps due to a read error. The V and J genes are TRBV7-7 and TRBJ2-2, with D possibly TRBD2 on 6 matching bases. CDR1 is SSHAT and CDR2 is FNYEAQ in the germline V gene (reference sequence). The CDR3 covers 14 residues. CDR3 residues: CASSPRSGRGELFF. Written as DNA, the CDR3 is TGTGCTAGCAGCCCCCGTAGCGGTAGGGGGGAGCTGTTTTTT. Variable domain in full (rest from reference TRBV7-7 and TRBJ2-2): GAGVSQSPRYKVTKRGQDVTLRCDPISSHATLYWYQQALGQGPEFLTYFNYEAQPDKSGLPSDRFSAERPEGSISTLTIQRTEQRDSAMYRCASSPRSGRGELFFGEGSRLTVL.

This clonotype occurred many times. The chain links TRBV7-3 to TRBJ2-2; D gene unclear. Deletions cut 6 bases from V and 6 bases from J, with 11 bases between. The CDR3 loop spans 13 amino acids. Germline-derived CDR1 and CDR2 are SGHTA and FQGTGA. CDR3 in amino acids: CASSSYIAGELFF. The CDR3 DNA is TGTGCCAGCAGTTCCTACATCGCCGGGGAGCTGTTTTTT.

In this sample, this clonotype turned up many times. V usage is TRBV5-1 and J usage is TRBJ2-7, with 11 bases matching TRBD1. The CDR3 contains 14 residues. Germline V CDR1 and CDR2: SGHRS, YFSETQ. V lost 2 bases to trimming and J lost 6 bases; unmatched junction nucleotides: 4. The CDR3, as DNA: TGCGCCAGCAGCTTTTCGGGACAGGGGGTCGAGCAGTACTTC. This sequence encodes CASSFSGQGVEQYF.

This clonotype was seen repeatedly, ten times or more. V usage is TRBV20-1 and J usage is TRBJ2-1; 9 bases line up with TRBD1. Trimming took 6 bases from V and 8 from J; bases not matched to a gene: 14. Germline assignment: CDR1 DFQATT and CDR2 SNEGSKA (reference sequence). The CDR3 totals 15 residues. CDR3 bases: TGCAGTGCCCCGGCACAGGGGGCGATCGTCCATGAGCAGTTCTTC. Protein: CSAPAQGAIVHEQFF.

This clonotype was counted many times. The genes are TRBV5-5 and TRBJ2-7; D uncertain. V was clipped by 4 bases and J by 1 base, with 6 bases between them. The germline CDR1 and CDR2 sequences are SGHKS and YYEKEE (reference sequence). The CDR3 runs to 12 residues. The CDR3 bases are TGTGCCAGCAGCCCCCCTTCCTACGAGCAGTACTTC. Its translation: CASSPPSYEQYF. Using reference TRBV5-5 and TRBJ2-7 for the parts outside the CDR3, the full variable domain is DAGVTQSPTHLIKTRGQQVTLRCSPISGHKSVSWYQQVLGQGPQFIFQYYEKEERGRGNFPDRFSARQFPNYSSELNVNALLLGDSALYLCASSPPSYEQYFGPGTRLTVT.

This clonotype was picked up one time. An end of the junction does not agree with germline; a read error may underlie this. The chain couples TRBV5-5 to TRBJ1-4; D uncertain. CDR1 and CDR2 (germline): SGHKS, YYEKEE (reference sequence). The CDR3 is 13 amino acids. The CDR3 region has the DNA TGTGCCAGCAGCTTGCGCACTACTGAAAAACTGTTTTTT. Translation: CASSLRTTEKLFF.

The chain employs TRBV3-2 and TRBJ2-1; the table's D call, TRBD1, has no DNA check behind it. TRBV3-2 is annotated as a pseudogene. This CDR3 contains 12 residues. CDR3 amino acids: CAQGAVRNEQFF. The CDR3 DNA sequence: TGTGCCCAGGGAGCGGTCCGTAATGAGCAGTTCTTC.

There are many counts of this clonotype. The J gene is TRBJ2-1, the V gene TRBV6-4; 8 bases fit TRBD2. The CDR3 sequence is 18 residues long. V trimming: 3 bases; J trimming: 9 bases; junction bases outside the gene matches: 19. Germline CDR1 MRHNA, CDR2 SNTAGT. The CDR3 region is CASSEESPGGAGMGEQFF. In DNA form, the CDR3 reads TGTGCCAGCAGTGAAGAGTCTCCGGGGGGGGCAGGAATGGGTGAGCAGTTCTTC.

A few counts support this clonotype. A much larger clonotype is one base distant, so this may be a read error. The chain couples TRBV14 to TRBJ2-1; TRBD2 agrees at 9 bases. The CDR3 contains 20 residues. From germline, CDR1 is SGHDN and CDR2 FVKESK. J lost 0 bases, V lost 5 bases, and 17 bases had no gene match. Written as DNA, the CDR3 is TGTGCCAGCAGCAGAAGGACTAGCGTTCCCTTCTTTACCTCCTACAATGAGCAGTTCTTC. Translating it yields CASSRRTSVPFFTSYNEQFF.

This clonotype was counted ten times or more. The chain has TRBV5-4 and TRBJ2-3; 9 nucleotides agree with TRBD2. CDR3 length equals 13 residues. CDR1 and CDR2 (germline): SGHNT, YYREEE (reference sequence). J gave up 11 bases and V 2 bases, and 6 bases lay outside the gene matches. The CDR3 is CASSFMREGVQYF. The CDR3, as DNA: TGTGCCAGCAGCTTCATGCGGGAGGGGGTGCAGTATTTT. The full variable domain, in which reference TRBV5-4 and TRBJ2-3 provide the parts outside the CDR3, is ETGVTQSPTHLIKTRGQQVTLRCSSQSGHNTVSWYQQALGQGPQFIFQYYREEENGRGNFPPRFSGLQFPNYSSELNVNALELDDSALYLCASSFMREGVQYFGPGTRLTVL.

Only a few counts were recorded for this clonotype. Germline is not matched at one junction end, which may reflect a read error. V usage is TRBV6-5 and J usage is TRBJ2-1; 8 nucleotides agree with TRBD1. The germline CDR1 and CDR2 sequences are MNHEY and SVGAGI. The length of the CDR3 is 16 residues. The CDR3 DNA is TGTGCCAGCAGTTACGACAGGGGTTTGTCCTTCAATGAGCAGTTCTTC. It specifies CASSYDRGLSFNEQFF.

This clonotype appeared many times. The gene calls are TRBV20-1 and TRBJ1-2; the D gene is possibly TRBD1 (6 bases). CDR1 is DFQATT, CDR2 SNEGSKA, per germline (reference sequence). V lost 4 bases and J lost 8, with 20 bases in between. This CDR3 spans 14 amino acids. The CDR3 spells CSATDRPHAGGYTF. CDR3 coding DNA: TGCAGTGCTACCGACAGGCCCCATGCGGGGGGCTACACCTTC.